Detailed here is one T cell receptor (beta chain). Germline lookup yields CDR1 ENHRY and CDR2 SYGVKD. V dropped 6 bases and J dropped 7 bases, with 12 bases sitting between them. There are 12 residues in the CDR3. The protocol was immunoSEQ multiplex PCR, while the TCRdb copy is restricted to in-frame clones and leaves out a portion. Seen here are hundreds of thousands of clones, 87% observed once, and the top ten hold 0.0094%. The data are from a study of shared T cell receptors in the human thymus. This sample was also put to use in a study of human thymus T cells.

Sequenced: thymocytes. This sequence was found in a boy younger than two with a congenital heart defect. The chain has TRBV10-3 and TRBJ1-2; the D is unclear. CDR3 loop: CAIRVSGGGYTF. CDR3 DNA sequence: TGTGCCATCAGGGTCTCTGGCGGTGGCTACACCTTC.